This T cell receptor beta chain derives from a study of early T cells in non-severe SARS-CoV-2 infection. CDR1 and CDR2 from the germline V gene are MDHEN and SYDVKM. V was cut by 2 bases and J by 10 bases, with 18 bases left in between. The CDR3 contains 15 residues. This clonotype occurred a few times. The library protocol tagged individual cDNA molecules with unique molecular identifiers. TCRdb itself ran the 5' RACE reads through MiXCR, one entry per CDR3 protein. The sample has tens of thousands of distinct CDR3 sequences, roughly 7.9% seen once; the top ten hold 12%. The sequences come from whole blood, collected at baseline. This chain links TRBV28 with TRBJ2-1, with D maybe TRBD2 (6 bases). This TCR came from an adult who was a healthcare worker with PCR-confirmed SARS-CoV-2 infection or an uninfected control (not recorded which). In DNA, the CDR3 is TGTGCCAGCAGTTTAAGGTCTCCATTCCGGGGGGAGCAGTTCTTC. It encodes CASSLRSPFRGEQFF.